The sequence of this TCR beta chain was determined in a study of blood T cell repertoires in COVID-19. Per the authors' pipeline: Reference gene primer amplification gave estimated nucleated cell counts. Here immunoSEQ multiplex PCR was the method, and the copy in TCRdb shows in-frame clones only, minus some. That table gives V, J and clone size, and the DNA gave D and trimming. The sample has some 390,000 clones; roughly nine tenths are singletons. The CDR3 loop spans 14 amino acids. With 0 bases removed from V and 3 bases from J, the gap between germline ends came to 8 bases. Looked up from germline, CDR1 is WSHSY and CDR2 is SAAADI. The study recruited people aged roughly 18 to 100 years across about two dozen US areas. The study assigned cohorts using participant-reported clinical history. All recovered Cohort 3 donors got two negative PCRs, got clearance, or saw symptom resolution.

Material for sequencing was PBMCs or T cells enriched from blood (not recorded which). This TCR was sampled from a man aged 25 to 40 who had recovered from COVID-19. The rearrangement links TRBV10-2 to TRBJ1-2; D not resolved. This chain's CDR3 is CASSESSGDYGYTF. The DNA of the CDR3 is TGCGCCAGCAGTGAGTCGAGCGGAGACTATGGCTACACCTTC.